These 27 T cell receptor beta chains were all obtained from the same sample, sequenced in a study of blood T cell repertoires in COVID-19. Clones were sequenced by immunoSEQ multiplex PCR, and TCRdb holds only the in-frame ones, with some missing. The sample carries about 230,000 clones, around 83% recorded once. The sample comprised peripheral blood. All receptors come from a woman aged 45 to 65 with acute or convalescent COVID-19.

This clone was counted a single time. J is TRBJ2-1 and V is TRBV7-8; D remains ambiguous. The CDR3 is 13 amino acids. Trimming pared 1 base from V and 5 bases from J, leaving 6 bases between. CDR1 and CDR2 (germline): SGHVS, FQNEAQ. The CDR3 nucleotides read TGTGCCAGCAGCTTAGGAGCGAACAATGAGCAGTTCTTC. It specifies CASSLGANNEQFF.

The J gene is TRBJ2-2, the V gene TRBV10-3, with D possibly TRBD2 on 6 matching bases. V shed 3 bases and J shed 3 bases, with 8 bases lying between them. In germline, CDR1 is ENHRY, CDR2 SYGVKD. CDR3 size: 14 residues. CDR3 nucleotide sequence: TGTGCCATCAGTGAATGGGAGGACACCGGGGAGCTGTTTTTT. Protein: CAISEWEDTGELFF.

The gene calls are TRBV13 and TRBJ2-1; the match to TRBD1 covers 11 bases. The CDR3 loop spans 15 amino acids. Germline V gene sequence: CDR1 PRHDT, CDR2 FYEKMQ (reference sequence). V shed 5 bases, J shed 6 bases, and the junction held 6 bases outside the gene matches. CDR3 protein: CASSQGQGDFNEQFF. CDR3 bases: TGTGCCAGCAGCCAGGGACAGGGGGATTTCAATGAGCAGTTCTTC.

The V and J genes are TRBV23-1 and TRBJ2-7, with a tentative D call TRBD2 (6 bases). TRBV23-1 is an ORF, and what it does is uncertain. The CDR3 has 16 amino acids. V lost 1 base and J lost 5, with 18 bases in between. Here the CDR3 DNA reads TGCGCCAGCAGTCAATTCCTCAGGACCTGGGGGGACGAGCAGTACTTC. This translates into CASSQFLRTWGDEQYF.

The table lists this clone with a few counts. This chain connects TRBV28 to TRBJ1-2, with no clear D. With 2 bases removed from V and 4 bases from J, the gap between germline ends came to 14 bases. The CDR3 consists of 15 residues. The germline V gene has CDR1 MDHEN and CDR2 SYDVKM. CDR3 protein: CASSLGGGRRYGYTF. In DNA, the CDR3 is TGTGCCAGCAGTTTAGGCGGAGGAAGGCGCTATGGCTACACCTTC.

This clone was observed a single time. The chain is built from TRBV28 and TRBJ2-2, with D perhaps matching TRBD1 (5 bases). Germline V lookup: CDR1 MDHEN, CDR2 SYDVKM. V lost 4 bases and J 5 bases, leaving 8 bases between the germline ends. The CDR3 runs 13 residues. DNA of the CDR3: TGTGCCAGCAGTTCTCAGGGAACCGGGGAGCTGTTTTTT. Amino acids: CASSSQGTGELFF.

The rearrangement joins TRBV30 to TRBJ2-3; D may be TRBD1 (5 bases). V was clipped by 0 bases and J by 6 bases, with 13 bases between them. Germline V gene lookup returns CDR1 GTSNPN and CDR2 SVGIG (reference sequence). The CDR3 covers 14 residues. CDR3 in DNA: TGTGCCTGGAGTGTAGGTGGGGCGCGTGATACGCAGTATTTT. The encoded protein is CAWSVGGARDTQYF.

This rearrangement joins TRBV12-3 or TRBV12-4 to TRBJ2-7; a weak D match, TRBD1 (6 bases). This CDR3 is built from 12 residues. V lost 11 bases to trimming and J lost 0 bases, with 11 bases between them. The CDR3 sequence is CAGKDSSYEQYF. The CDR3 DNA follows: TGTGCCGGTAAGGACAGCTCCTACGAGCAGTACTTC.

The genes are TRBV28 and TRBJ1-1, with D possibly being TRBD1 (6 bases). Germline values: CDR1 MDHEN, CDR2 SYDVKM. The CDR3 loop spans 14 amino acids. Between the trimmed V and J ends, which lost 5 bases and 3 bases, there was a span of 13 bases. The CDR3 protein is CASSPRDIYTEAFF. The CDR3 DNA reads as TGTGCCAGCAGTCCCCGGGACATCTACACTGAAGCTTTCTTT.

This rearrangement joins TRBV28 to TRBJ1-5; possible D gene TRBD1, 5 bases. The CDR3 loop spans 14 amino acids. Germline values: CDR1 MDHEN, CDR2 SYDVKM. Trimming took 11 bases from V and 6 from J, leaving 20 bases between them. CDR3 sequence: CASYPSGKSQPQHF. The CDR3 bases are TGTGCCTCCTACCCATCAGGGAAGAGTCAGCCCCAGCATTTT.

This chain joins TRBV10-1 and TRBJ1-2; D remains unclear. V was shortened by 2 bases and J by 7 bases, with 2 bases between the two germline ends. CDR3 length: 10 residues. The V gene's germline CDR1 is WNHNN and CDR2 SYGVQD (reference sequence). The CDR3: CASSERGYTF. The DNA of the CDR3 is TGCGCCAGCAGTGAGCGTGGCTACACCTTC.

The V and J genes are TRBV7-2 and TRBJ1-2; 11 bases fit TRBD1. From germline, CDR1 is SGHTA and CDR2 FQGNSA. V lost 5 bases and J lost 1; bases outside the gene matches: 12. The CDR3 extends over 18 amino acids. In nucleotides, the CDR3 is TGTGCCAGCAGCCCCCAGACCGGGACAGGGGGTAATAACTATGGCTACACCTTC. This codes for CASSPQTGTGGNNYGYTF.

V is TRBV6-6 and J is TRBJ2-1; tentative D call: TRBD2 (5 bases). Trimming cost V 2 bases and J 4 bases, with 12 bases left between them. The CDR3 length is 15 residues. Looked up from germline, CDR1 is MNHNY and CDR2 is SVGAGI (reference sequence). In nucleotides, the CDR3 is TGTGCCAGCAGTTACGGAGGAGAACGGTACAATGAGCAGTTCTTC. Translation gives CASSYGGERYNEQFF.

The gene calls are TRBV2 and TRBJ2-7; the match to TRBD2 covers 8 bases. CDR1 is SNHLY, CDR2 FYNNEI, per germline. The V segment lost 10 bases and the J segment 6 bases; nucleotides outside the gene matches: 11. The CDR3 has 13 amino acids. In DNA, the CDR3 is TGTGCCACCGTAACGCGGGAGGCTCGCGAGCAGTACTTC. Translated, it gives CATVTREAREQYF.

V gene TRBV19 combines with J gene TRBJ1-6; D might be TRBD1 (6 bases). CDR3 length equals 15 residues. CDR1 is LNHDA and CDR2 is SQIVND in the germline V gene (reference sequence). The V end lost 5 bases, the J end lost 8 bases, and 16 bases lay between the germline ends. The CDR3 sequence is CASSSLGGRDSPLHF. CDR3 nucleotide sequence: TGTGCCAGTAGTTCGTTAGGGGGAAGAGATTCACCCCTCCACTTT.

The rearrangement joins TRBV5-8 to TRBJ2-3; a weak D match, TRBD1 (6 bases). V was trimmed by 0 bases and J by 4 bases, leaving 12 bases between them. This CDR3 is built from 15 residues. Germline V CDR1 and CDR2: SGHTS, YDEGEE. CDR3 residues: CASSLGLGAPDTQYF. The CDR3 bases are TGTGCCAGCAGCTTGGGCTTGGGGGCCCCAGATACGCAGTATTTT.

A few counts support this clone. This rearrangement joins TRBV11-2 to TRBJ2-1; 11 nucleotides agree with TRBD2. V gave up 1 base and J gave up 8 bases; unmatched junction bases: 7. The germline V gene encodes CDR1 SGHAT and CDR2 FQNNGV. This CDR3 is 16 amino acids long. The CDR3, as DNA: TGTGCCAGCAGCTTAGGACTCCTAGCGGGGGGCCATGAGCAGTTCTTC. Translation gives CASSLGLLAGGHEQFF. Supplemented by reference TRBV11-2 and TRBJ2-1, the full variable domain reads EAGVAQSPRYKIIEKRQSVAFWCNPISGHATLYWYQQILGQGPKLLIQFQNNGVVDDSQLPKDRFSAERLKGVDSTLKIQPAKLEDSAVYLCASSLGLLAGGHEQFFGPGTRLTVL.

This clone was seen more than once but under ten times. The chain is built from TRBV6-5 and TRBJ1-1; TRBD1 matches at 8 bases. With V trimmed by 2 bases and J by 1 base, 6 bases remained unmatched. The CDR3 consists of 16 residues. From germline, CDR1 is MNHEY and CDR2 SVGAGI. The CDR3 is CASSYAPGTGNTEAFF. The CDR3, as DNA: TGTGCCAGCAGTTACGCACCCGGGACAGGGAACACTGAAGCTTTCTTT.

The chain uses TRBV6-6 and TRBJ1-1; D might be TRBD1 (6 bases). This CDR3 region has 14 residues. The germline V gene encodes CDR1 MNHNY and CDR2 SVGAGI (reference sequence). The V end was cut by 3 bases, the J end by 1 base, with 9 bases between. CDR3: CASSYLTGNTEAFF. The CDR3 coding sequence is TGTGCCAGCAGTTATCTGACAGGGAACACTGAAGCTTTCTTT.

The CDR3 sequence is CAGRDSSKGNQPQHF. CDR3 coding DNA: TGTGCCGGCAGGGACAGTTCGAAGGGCAATCAGCCCCAGCATTTT. The chain has TRBV19 and TRBJ1-5, with TRBD1 matching over 7 bases. Germline CDR1 LNHDA, CDR2 SQIVND (reference sequence). V lost 11 bases to trimming and J lost 2 bases; unmatched junction nucleotides: 12. The CDR3 length is 15 residues.

This sequence joins TRBV5-1 and TRBJ2-7; possible D gene TRBD1, 5 bases. Between the trimmed V and J ends, which lost 4 bases and 3 bases, there was a span of 11 bases. CDR3 length: 13 amino acids. Per germline, CDR1 SGHRS and CDR2 YFSETQ. The CDR3 sequence: CASSIGHDYEQYF. CDR3 DNA sequence: TGCGCCAGCAGCATAGGACACGACTACGAGCAGTACTTC.

V usage is TRBV10-3 and J usage is TRBJ2-7; 10 bases map to TRBD2. The CDR3 spans 14 residues. Per the germline V gene, CDR1 is ENHRY and CDR2 is SYGVKD. After removal of 3 bases from V and 7 bases from J, the junction contained 6 bases not matched to a gene. CDR3 coding DNA: TGTGCCATCAGTGAAGCGGGAGGGGTCAGGGAGCAGTACTTC. Amino acid sequence: CAISEAGGVREQYF.

The rearrangement uses TRBV6-5 and TRBJ1-1, with 9 nucleotides matching TRBD1. This CDR3 is 14 amino acids long. Per the germline V gene, CDR1 is MNHEY and CDR2 is SVGAGI. Unmatched junction bases numbered 3, after V lost 5 bases and J lost 2 bases. The CDR3 bases are TGTGCCAGCAGTCGACAGGGGGATAACACTGAAGCTTTCTTT. Protein product: CASSRQGDNTEAFF.

The gene calls are TRBV7-3 and TRBJ2-5; a weak D match, TRBD2 (5 bases). The CDR3 is 16 amino acids. CDR1 is SGHTA, CDR2 FQGTGA, per germline. The germline V and J ends were trimmed by 6 bases and 4 bases, with 21 bases remaining between them. CDR3 amino acids: CASSRTGPNEGETQYF. Written as DNA, the CDR3 is TGTGCCAGCAGTAGGACCGGGCCCAACGAGGGAGAGACCCAGTACTTC.

This chain connects TRBV24-1 to TRBJ1-3, with 8 bases identical to TRBD1. The CDR3 totals 14 residues. The V gene end was trimmed by 6 bases and the J gene end by 8 bases; junction bases not matched to a gene: 8. Germline CDR1 is KGHDR and CDR2 is SFDVKD. CDR3 protein: CATSSTQGADTIYF. CDR3 in DNA: TGTGCCACCAGTTCGACGCAGGGGGCCGACACCATATATTTT.

The J gene is TRBJ2-3, the V gene TRBV19; D ambiguous. Trimming removed 1 base at V and 4 bases at J, with 9 bases between. This CDR3 comprises 14 residues. Germline V CDR1 and CDR2: LNHDA, SQIVND (reference sequence). CDR3 sequence reads: CASSIVIFADTQYF. The CDR3 bases are TGTGCCAGTAGTATAGTTATTTTTGCAGATACGCAGTATTTT.

J is TRBJ1-1 and V is TRBV28, with TRBD1 as a possible D gene (6 bases). The CDR3 totals 15 residues. Germline lookup yields CDR1 MDHEN and CDR2 SYDVKM. Trimming stripped 4 bases from V and 0 bases from J, with 12 bases between. The CDR3 is CASSYLGQLNTEAFF. Here the CDR3 DNA reads TGTGCCAGCAGTTACCTCGGACAGTTGAACACTGAAGCTTTCTTT.